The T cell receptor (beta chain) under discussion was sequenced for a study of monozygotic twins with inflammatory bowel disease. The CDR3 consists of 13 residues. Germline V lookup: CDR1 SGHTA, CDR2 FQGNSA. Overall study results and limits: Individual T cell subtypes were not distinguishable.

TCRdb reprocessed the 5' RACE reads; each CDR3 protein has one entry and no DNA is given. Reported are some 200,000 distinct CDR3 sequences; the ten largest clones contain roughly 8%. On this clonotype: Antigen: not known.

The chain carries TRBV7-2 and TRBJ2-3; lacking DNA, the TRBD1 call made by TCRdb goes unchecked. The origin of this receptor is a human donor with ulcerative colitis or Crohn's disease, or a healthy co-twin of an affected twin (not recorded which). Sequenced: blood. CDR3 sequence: CASGQGTTDTQYF.